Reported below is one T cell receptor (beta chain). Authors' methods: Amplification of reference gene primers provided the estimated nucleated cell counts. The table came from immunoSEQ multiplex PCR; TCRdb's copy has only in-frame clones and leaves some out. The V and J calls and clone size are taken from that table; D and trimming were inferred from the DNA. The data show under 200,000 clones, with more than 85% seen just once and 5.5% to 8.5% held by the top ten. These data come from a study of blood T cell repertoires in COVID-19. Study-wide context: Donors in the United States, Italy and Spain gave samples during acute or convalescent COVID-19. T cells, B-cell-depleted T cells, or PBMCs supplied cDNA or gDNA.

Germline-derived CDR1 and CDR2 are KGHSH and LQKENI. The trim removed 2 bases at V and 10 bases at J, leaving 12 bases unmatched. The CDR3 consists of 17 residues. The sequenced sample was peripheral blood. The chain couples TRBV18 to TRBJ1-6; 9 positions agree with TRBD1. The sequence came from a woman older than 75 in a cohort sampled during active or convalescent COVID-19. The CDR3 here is CASSPSVSGQGESPLHF. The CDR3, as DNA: TGTGCCAGCTCACCATCGGTGTCGGGACAGGGAGAGTCACCCCTCCACTTT.